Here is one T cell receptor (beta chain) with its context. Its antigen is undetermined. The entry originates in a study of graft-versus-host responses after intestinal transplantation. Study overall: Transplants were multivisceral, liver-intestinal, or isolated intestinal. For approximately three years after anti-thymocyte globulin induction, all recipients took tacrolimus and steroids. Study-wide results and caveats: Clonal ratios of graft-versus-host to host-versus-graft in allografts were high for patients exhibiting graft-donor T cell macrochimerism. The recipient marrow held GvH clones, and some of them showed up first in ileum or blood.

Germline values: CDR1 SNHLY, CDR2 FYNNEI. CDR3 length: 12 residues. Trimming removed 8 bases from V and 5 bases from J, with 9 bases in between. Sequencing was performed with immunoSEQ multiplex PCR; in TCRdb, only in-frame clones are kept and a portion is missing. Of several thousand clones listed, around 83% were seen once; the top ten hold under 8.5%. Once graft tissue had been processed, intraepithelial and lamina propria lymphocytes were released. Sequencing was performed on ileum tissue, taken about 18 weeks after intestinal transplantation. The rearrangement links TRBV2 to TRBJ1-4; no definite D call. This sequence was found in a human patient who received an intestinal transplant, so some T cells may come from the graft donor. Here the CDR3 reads CASAVRNEKLFF. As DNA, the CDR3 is TGTGCCAGCGCGGTGAGGAATGAAAAACTGTTTTTT.